This TCR beta chain is drawn from a study of regulatory T cells (dated by TCRdb to the late 2010s). As for the study more broadly: The study compared T-cell receptor beta repertoires of sorted regulatory, conventional CD4+ and CD8+ T cells in CD3G-deficient patients with those in healthy controls.

General findings and caveats noted by the study authors: Patient repertoires showed restricted unique TRB V-J pairs and skewed V and J gene usage, most marked in regulatory T cells. Conventional CD4+ T cells from CD3G-deficient patients were enriched for hydrophobic residues at CDR3 positions 6 and 7, suggesting more self-reactive specificities.

Evidence of autoimmunity was present in all CD3G-deficient patients, and the autoimmunity was more severe in two of the patients. At testing, patients were between 2 and 39 years old and showed lower naive and higher memory CD4+ and CD8+ T-cell proportions. CD4+ cells were FACS-sorted into CD25-high CD127-low regulatory T cells and CD25-low CD127-high conventional CD4+ T cells. Over five individuals with CD3G deficiency were included in the patient group. Patient samples and clinical data came from an international physician network spanning the United States, Europe and Asia. Ficoll density separation was used to isolate peripheral blood mononuclear cells. Details on this clone: Its recognized antigen is unknown. Within one base of it there is no much larger clone, and no base qualities were kept.

Between the V and J ends, shortened by 5 bases and 1 base respectively, the junction contains 11 bases. The CDR3 spans 14 residues, from the cysteine through the phenylalanine. The sequence is cut down to CDR3 DNA, 42 bases in frame from base 1. The germline V gene (reference sequence) provides CDR1 SEHNR and CDR2 FQNEAQ. The multiplex PCR used 52 forward TRBV primers and 13 reverse TRBJ primers, with assay-based and computational corrections for amplification bias. Rearranged TRB loci were amplified from genomic DNA by multiplex PCR within the immunoSEQ assay. TRB amplicons were sequenced using an Illumina HiSeq platform. The source study handled its data this way. Custom algorithms error-filtered the raw sequences and aligned them to reference gene sequences, after which the immunoSEQ online tools were used for analysis. Frequencies of productive and nonproductive TRB rearrangements were evaluated among both unique and total sequences. For TRB CDR3 positions 6 and 7, hydrophobicity together with amino acid composition served as the basis for assessing self-reactivity potential. Prism software was used to run t tests, Mann-Whitney tests or two-way ANOVA for comparisons between groups. The immuneACCESS repertoire file appears here via TCRdb, limited to in-frame rearrangements. These files lack a portion of the clones; in checked studies, under half of the deficit traces to unresolved V genes, and the cause of the others is not known. V, J and clone size are taken as reported in that table, and D and trimming were inferred from the DNA itself. The sample data list over 25,000 clones, and 93% of these were observed just once. More than 0.75% of the sample comes from the top ten.

This sequence originates from a child between 2 and 9 years old with CD3G deficiency. The sample was conventional CD4+ T cells sorted from blood. In this chain, TRBV7-9 is recombined with TRBJ2-5, with the D gene too uncertain to name. The nucleotides read TGTGCCAGCAGCCACCGAGGAGTCCAAGAGACCCAGTACTTC. Translated, this gives CASSHRGVQETQYF.